A single sample is the source of the 27 T cell receptor beta chains below, sequenced in a study of spatial heterogeneity in lung cancer (dated by TCRdb to the late 2010s). Taken with the paper, the label for time point translates to: sample taken at primary tumor resection. What these receptors recognize is not known. Broad study findings and their caveats: The tumor nonsynonymous mutation count correlated with the number of expanded intratumoral alpha and beta TCRs.

The library was made by 5' RACE. The sample was run on a NextSeq 500. TCRdb itself trimmed the public reads at Q25 with fastp, ran MiXCR and retained productive beta chains. Each CDR3 protein appears once, grouped with its most common genes and DNA. The sample yields 12,000 to 15,000 distinct CDR3 sequences; around 4.7% were counted once. Jointly, the top ten make up about a sixth of the sample. The sequencing used lung tumor tissue, collected at surgery. These receptors all stem from a female donor with early-stage non-small cell lung cancer.

This clonotype came up many times. V usage is TRBV3-1 and J usage is TRBJ2-4; TRBD2 matches 9 bases. V shed 6 bases and J 2 bases; nucleotides not matched to a gene: 5. CDR1 is LGHDT, CDR2 YNNKEL, per germline (reference sequence). The CDR3 has 15 residues. The CDR3 bases are TGTGCCAGCAGAGGCGGGGGGGCCACCAAAAACATTCAGTACTTC. Amino acid sequence: CASRGGGATKNIQYF.

This clonotype has at least ten counts. The chain combines TRBV20-1 with TRBJ1-2; D gene unclear. The germline V gene has CDR1 DFQATT and CDR2 SNEGSKA (reference sequence). The V gene lost 1 base and the J gene lost 5 bases, with 5 bases spanning the gap. The CDR3 is 11 residues long. Here the CDR3 DNA reads TGCAGTGCTAGAGCGGGATATGGCTACACCTTC. Translating gives CSARAGYGYTF.

By sample fraction, this clonotype is medium-sized. The CDR3 sequence: CASRPLLGSGSPLHF. Here the CDR3 DNA reads TGTGCCAGCAGACCCCTATTAGGGTCAGGTTCACCCCTCCACTTT. The rearrangement uses TRBV6-5 and TRBJ1-6; D is unresolved. Germline CDR1 and CDR2: MNHEY and SVGAGI. V dropped 6 bases and J dropped 9 bases, with 18 bases sitting between them. The CDR3 is 15 amino acids.

This clonotype is medium-sized. This rearrangement joins TRBV29-1 to TRBJ1-2; TRBD1 matches at 8 bases. With 3 bases clipped from V and 4 bases from J, the junction kept 4 bases outside the gene matches. This CDR3 spans 13 amino acids. Germline lookup yields CDR1 SQVTM and CDR2 ANQGSEA. The CDR3 reads CSVEGQVGYGYTF. CDR3 nucleotides: TGCAGCGTTGAGGGACAGGTTGGCTATGGCTACACCTTC.

This clonotype was detected many times. The chain combines TRBV29-1 with TRBJ2-3, with unresolved D. The germline V gene encodes CDR1 SQVTM and CDR2 ANQGSEA. CDR3 size: 16 residues. Deletions cut 3 bases from V and 0 bases from J, with 16 bases between. The CDR3 reads CSVDFRRQTSTDTQYF. The CDR3, as DNA: TGCAGCGTTGATTTCAGGCGTCAAACTAGCACAGATACGCAGTATTTT.

This clonotype was recorded at least ten times. The chain has TRBV6-1 and TRBJ1-6; D uncertain. The CDR3 is 12 amino acids. Germline V lookup: CDR1 MNHNS, CDR2 SASEGT. Trimming shortened V by 6 bases and J by 6 bases, and 6 bases separated the two germline ends. In nucleotides, the CDR3 is TGTGCCAGCAGAGCGACTAATTCACCCCTCCACTTT. It codes for CASRATNSPLHF.

This clonotype was recorded at least ten times. The rearrangement links TRBV7-2 to TRBJ2-7, with unresolved D. This CDR3 region has 13 residues. The ends were cut back, 5 bases at V and 6 bases at J, with 14 bases in the middle. Germline values: CDR1 SGHTA, CDR2 FQGNSA. CDR3 bases: TGTGCCAGCAGCCCCACCGACGGTGTCGAGCAGTACTTC. This encodes CASSPTDGVEQYF.

This clonotype has ten or more counts. It is likely a read error, because the conserved phenylalanine at the end of the CDR3 is missing. No DNA is shown, since the ends of the CDR3 on it are uncertain; the CDR3 is the one TCRdb lists. This sequence joins TRBV30 and TRBJ2-7; the tabulated D call, TRBD1, remains unverified against the DNA. Germline CDR1 is GTSNPN and CDR2 is SVGIG (reference sequence). From its first to its last residue, the CDR3 has 10 amino acids. CDR3: CAWKGDREPL.

This clonotype was counted ten times or more. The V and J genes are TRBV7-2 and TRBJ1-1; D not certain. This CDR3 spans 12 amino acids. Germline V lookup: CDR1 SGHTA, CDR2 FQGNSA. The V gene lost 2 bases and the J gene lost 11 bases, with 12 bases spanning the gap. CDR3 bases: TGTGCCAGCAGCTTAAGCGTCCGCGGCGCTTTCTTT. This translates into CASSLSVRGAFF.

This clonotype was seen at least ten times. The chain has TRBV6-1 and TRBJ1-5, with D unclear. Per the germline V gene, CDR1 is MNHNS and CDR2 is SASEGT. The CDR3 is made up of 14 amino acids. V shed 0 bases and J shed 3 bases, with 6 bases lying between them. CDR3 nucleotide sequence: TGTGCCAGCAGTGAAGCGGGGTACAATCAGCCCCAGCATTTT. It specifies CASSEAGYNQPQHF.

This clonotype has a count of ten or more. The chain carries TRBV11-1 and TRBJ2-1; D is perhaps TRBD2 (5 bases). Trimming left V 4 bases short and J 10 bases short, with 14 bases between. Germline V gene sequence: CDR1 SGHAT, CDR2 FQDESV (reference sequence). The CDR3 is 13 amino acids. CDR3 DNA sequence: TGTGCCAGCAGCTATACGGGGTCGGGGGAGCAGTTCTTC. Its translation: CASSYTGSGEQFF.

V and J are TRBV5-1 and TRBJ1-1; 8 nucleotides line up with TRBD1. CDR3 length: 15 residues. The junction had 6 bases not matched to a gene; V was cut back by 0 bases and J by 5 bases. Germline V gene lookup returns CDR1 SGHRS and CDR2 YFSETQ. CDR3 sequence: CASSLVSGGITEAFF. In nucleotides, the CDR3 is TGCGCCAGCAGCTTGGTGTCAGGGGGCATAACTGAAGCTTTCTTT.

This clonotype was seen repeatedly, ten times or more. The rearrangement joins TRBV4-3 to TRBJ2-3; TRBD2 agrees at 7 bases. The germline V gene has CDR1 LGHNA and CDR2 YSLEER. The CDR3 has 16 amino acids. The J segment lost 2 bases and the V segment lost 1 base, leaving 6 bases of the junction unmatched. CDR3 bases: TGCGCCAGCAGCCAAGGGGGAGCGGGACCCACAGATACGCAGTATTTT. Protein product: CASSQGGAGPTDTQYF.

This clonotype has at least ten counts. The CDR3 protein is CSVVISSYNEQFF. As DNA, the CDR3 is TGCAGCGTTGTCATAAGCTCCTACAATGAGCAGTTCTTC. The chain employs TRBV29-1 and TRBJ2-1, with D uncertain. The CDR3 loop spans 13 amino acids. Trimming left V 4 bases short and J 0 bases short, with 7 bases between. CDR1 is SQVTM, CDR2 ANQGSEA, per germline.

This clonotype was detected many times. The rearrangement uses TRBV12-5 and TRBJ2-1, with 7 bases aligning to TRBD1. J lost 4 bases, V lost 1 base, and 10 bases had no gene match. Germline V lookup: CDR1 LGHNT, CDR2 FRNRAP. The CDR3 runs 17 residues. In DNA, the CDR3 is TGTGCTAGTGGTTTGGAACGGACAGGCCTAGGATACAATGAGCAGTTCTTC. Its translation is CASGLERTGLGYNEQFF.

Ten or more counts support this clonotype. The chain carries TRBV7-2 and TRBJ2-5; TRBD2 matches at 9 bases. J gave up 2 bases and V 5 bases, and 9 bases lay outside the gene matches. The CDR3 covers 16 residues. In germline, CDR1 is SGHTA, CDR2 FQGNSA. CDR3 nucleotide sequence: TGTGCCAGCAGCCCCCGGCGGCTAGCGGGGCAAGAGACCCAGTACTTC. Translating it yields CASSPRRLAGQETQYF.

The sample holds many counts of this clonotype. V and J are TRBV7-2 and TRBJ2-5; D not certain. The CDR3 has 14 residues. Germline V lookup: CDR1 SGHTA, CDR2 FQGNSA. Deletions cut 2 bases from V and 5 bases from J, with 12 bases between. The CDR3 here is CASSLYPTRETQYF. The CDR3 DNA is TGTGCCAGCAGCTTATACCCAACCCGGGAGACCCAGTACTTC. The complete variable domain, with remaining parts taken from reference TRBV7-2 and TRBJ2-5, reads GAGVSQSPSNKVTEKGKDVELRCDPISGHTALYWYRQSLGQGLEFLIYFQGNSAPDKSGLPSDRFSAERTGGSVSTLTIQRTQQEDSAVYLCASSLYPTRETQYFGPGTRLLVL.

This clonotype showed up many times. The V gene is TRBV6-1, the J gene TRBJ1-5; 9 nucleotides line up with TRBD1. The CDR3 runs 16 residues. V lost 6 bases, J lost 0 bases, and 6 bases stayed unmatched. Germline CDR1 and CDR2: MNHNS and SASEGT. The CDR3 bases are TGTGCCAGCAGAGGACAGGGGCCACATAGCAATCAGCCCCAGCATTTT. Residues: CASRGQGPHSNQPQHF.

This clonotype was seen repeatedly, ten times or more. The chain is built from TRBV18 and TRBJ2-7; TRBD1 matches at 9 bases. J was trimmed by 7 bases and V by 3 bases; bases with no gene match: 7. Germline V gene data show CDR1 as KGHSH and CDR2 as LQKENI. The CDR3 sequence is 14 residues long. This CDR3 reads CASSPSGQGREQYF. The CDR3 DNA sequence: TGTGCCAGCTCACCCTCGGGACAGGGTCGGGAGCAGTACTTC.

Ten or more counts support this clonotype. The chain has TRBV15 and TRBJ2-5; 11 bases map to TRBD1. Germline CDR1 and CDR2: LNHNV and YYDKDF (reference sequence). Trimming at V came to 1 base and at J to 5 bases, leaving 6 bases not matched to a gene. This CDR3 spans 16 amino acids. CDR3 amino acids: CATSRVPDRGLETQYF. CDR3 nucleotide sequence: TGTGCCACCAGCAGAGTTCCGGACAGGGGGCTTGAGACCCAGTACTTC.

This clonotype was recorded many times. The rearrangement links TRBV6-5 to TRBJ2-5; the match to TRBD2 covers 7 bases. Trimming took 1 base from V and 3 from J; bases not matched to a gene: 2. The CDR3 sequence is 14 residues long. CDR1 is MNHEY and CDR2 is SVGAGI in the germline V gene. DNA of the CDR3: TGTGCCAGCAGTTACTGGCGGGGGAAAGAGACCCAGTACTTC. The encoded protein is CASSYWRGKETQYF.

This clonotype was counted many times. CDR3 amino acids: CSARAGTNVSPLHF. Here the CDR3 DNA reads TGCAGTGCTAGAGCGGGGACAAACGTTTCACCCCTCCACTTT. V and J are TRBV20-1 and TRBJ1-6; possible D gene TRBD1, 6 bases. V shed 1 base and J shed 9 bases, with 13 bases lying between them. The CDR3 totals 14 residues. CDR1 and CDR2 from the germline V gene are DFQATT and SNEGSKA (reference sequence).

Note on this clonotype: This may stem from a read error, because a much larger clone lies one nucleotide away. Without the conserved terminal phenylalanine or tryptophan, this CDR3 likely stems from a read error. The V call is TRBV7-2, the J call TRBJ1-5; D is possibly TRBD1 (6 bases). The CDR3 is made up of 14 amino acids. The V end was cut by 2 bases, the J end by 9 bases, with 14 bases between. The germline V gene has CDR1 SGHTA and CDR2 FQGNSA. For the CDR3, the DNA is TGTGCCAGCAGCTTAAGCCACAGGGACCCGCCCCAGCATCTT. Protein: CASSLSHRDPPQHL.

This clonotype was seen repeatedly, ten times or more. This rearrangement joins TRBV29-1 to TRBJ2-1; 8 positions agree with TRBD2. The CDR3 runs 14 residues. Germline CDR1 and CDR2: SQVTM and ANQGSEA. The junction had 11 bases not matched to a gene; V was cut back by 3 bases and J by 10 bases. For the CDR3, the DNA is TGCAGCGTTGACGTGGTAGCGGGGCTCAGGGAGCAGTTCTTC. Amino acid sequence: CSVDVVAGLREQFF.

This clonotype has at least ten counts. This chain connects TRBV7-6 to TRBJ1-2, with TRBD1 identical over 7 bases. CDR3 size: 14 residues. V trimming: 5 bases; J trimming: 6 bases; junction bases outside the gene matches: 9. The germline gives CDR1 SGHVS, CDR2 FNYEAQ. CDR3 sequence reads: CASSVTGRGNGYTF. In nucleotides, the CDR3 is TGTGCCAGCAGCGTGACAGGGAGGGGTAATGGCTACACCTTC. Full variable domain (missing parts from reference TRBV7-6 and TRBJ1-2): GAGVSQSPRYKVTKRGQDVALRCDPISGHVSLYWYRQALGQGPEFLTYFNYEAQQDKSGLPNDRFSAERPEGSISTLTIQRTEQRDSAMYRCASSVTGRGNGYTFGSGTRLTVV.

This clonotype was counted between two and nine times. The chain has TRBV5-6 and TRBJ1-1; the D gene is possibly TRBD1 (6 bases). V shed 2 bases and J shed 3 bases, with 14 bases lying between them. Per the germline V gene, CDR1 is SGHDT and CDR2 is YYEEEE. This CDR3 spans 15 amino acids. The CDR3 protein is CASSLGGELDTEAFF. The DNA of the CDR3 is TGTGCCAGCAGCTTAGGGGGGGAGTTGGACACTGAAGCTTTCTTT.

The V and J genes are TRBV5-1 and TRBJ1-2, with D possibly being TRBD1 (5 bases). Trimming took off 4 bases at V and 7 bases at J, with 23 bases between the two ends. There are 16 residues in the CDR3. CDR1 SGHRS and CDR2 YFSETQ come from the germline V gene. Here the CDR3 reads CASSTQVPRDRRGYTF. The CDR3 coding sequence is TGCGCCAGCAGCACCCAGGTTCCCCGGGACCGCCGTGGCTACACCTTC.